A few counts support the clone carrying this T cell receptor (beta chain). The protocol was immunoSEQ multiplex PCR, while the TCRdb copy is restricted to in-frame clones and leaves out a portion. The sample lists 150,000 to 200,000 clones; around three quarters were seen once. CDR1 and CDR2 from the germline V gene are LGHDT and YNNKEL (reference sequence). The CDR3 spans 13 residues. The germline V and J ends were trimmed by 4 bases and 7 bases, with 8 bases remaining between them. The sample belongs to a study of blood T cell repertoires in COVID-19. The clonotype originates from a woman between 50 and 59 years old with acute COVID-19. Input material: PBMCs or T cells enriched from blood (not recorded which). This chain links TRBV3-1 (or the pseudogene TRBV3-2) with TRBJ1-6; a weak D match, TRBD1 (5 bases). CDR3 amino acids: CASSPRQNSPLHF. The DNA for the CDR3 is TGTGCCAGCAGCCCCAGACAGAATTCACCCCTCCACTTT.